The sequence of this T cell receptor (beta chain) was determined in a study of blood T cell repertoires in COVID-19. Original handling: Reference gene primer amplification yielded estimated nucleated cell counts. Here immunoSEQ multiplex PCR was the method, and the copy in TCRdb shows in-frame clones only, minus some. That table supplies the V and J calls and clone size; D and trimming were determined from the DNA. Counted here are tens of thousands of clones, approximately 87% occurring once; the ten biggest clones make up roughly 15%. Trimming removed 4 bases from V and 7 bases from J, with 8 bases in between. The CDR3 extends over 12 amino acids. Germline CDR1 SNHLY, CDR2 FYNNEI.

The V call is TRBV2, the J call TRBJ2-4; D perhaps matches TRBD2 (5 bases). This TCR was sampled from a human donor in a cohort sampled during active COVID-19. Sequenced material: peripheral blood. This CDR3 is CASSATRNIQYF. CDR3 in DNA: TGTGCCAGCAGTGCTACTAGGAACATTCAGTACTTC.